This T cell receptor beta chain was observed in a study of blood T cells in healthy people across ages. Findings and caveats of the study: Compared with aged donors, long-lived donors showed fewer expanded clones, suggesting selection.

About this clonotype itself: What it binds is not known.

Germline CDR1 is SGHAT and CDR2 is FQNNGV. The V end was cut by 2 bases, the J end by 1 base, with 14 bases between. The CDR3 extends over 16 amino acids. Peripheral blood samples of around 9.8 milliliters were drawn from each donor. A second PCR, run for roughly 7 to 12 cycles, used a sample-barcoded 5' primer plus a J-beta primer mix. TCRdb re-called the 5' RACE reads with MiXCR, one entry per CDR3 protein. The sample contains 1,500,000 or so distinct CDR3 sequences, approximately 60% of which appear only once. Sequencing used blood. The genes are TRBV11-2 and TRBJ2-5; D is unclear. This TCR was recovered from a man aged 18-30 years in good health. For the CDR3, the DNA is TGTGCCAGCAGCTTATCGTGGGTACTTGTCCAAGAGACCCAGTACTTC. Its protein is CASSLSWVLVQETQYF.